This T cell receptor (beta chain) was identified in a study of OX40 agonist ivuxolimab in advanced cancers. The wider study: The mean age was approximately 60 years, ranging from about 20 to 85, with around four fifths of participants male. Findings of the study overall: Clonal expansion by week 6 occurred in CD4+ and CD8+ blood T cells (at 0.1 to 3.0 mg/kg). The average count of expanded clones was higher among CD8+ T cells than among CD4+.

This clone was recorded only once. Its antigen remains unidentified. Some clones are missing from TCRdb's copy, which holds only in-frame ones; the method was immunoSEQ multiplex PCR. This table has about 36,000 clones, 74% appearing once. Patients had blood sampled at baseline and again on cycle 4 day 1 and cycle 7 day 1. The germline gives CDR1 MNHNS, CDR2 SASEGT. The CDR3 runs to 12 residues. The V gene lost 7 bases and the J gene lost 6 bases, with 11 bases spanning the gap. The chain couples TRBV6-1 to TRBJ2-3, with TRBD2 as a possible D gene (6 bases). The source of this sequence is an adult with an advanced solid tumor such as melanoma, head and neck, liver or kidney cancer. The source material was CD4+ or CD8+ T cells sorted from blood, sampled in a trial of the OX40 agonist ivuxolimab. The CDR3 protein is CASTRLVDTQYF. In DNA form, the CDR3 reads TGTGCCAGCACCAGACTAGTGGATACGCAGTATTTT.